This TCR beta chain was documented in a study of OX40 agonist ivuxolimab in advanced cancers. The wider study: The study enrolled dose-escalation patients with hepatocellular carcinoma, melanoma, renal cell or head and neck cancer. Three patients, one with hepatocellular carcinoma and two with cutaneous melanoma, responded partially. Among those enrolled, mean age was 60 years (range roughly 20 to 80) and roughly 84% were male.

Assay used: immunoSEQ multiplex PCR; TCRdb lists only in-frame clones, some missing. The data contain approximately 9,800 clones, around four fifths of them seen just once; the ten biggest clones take up about 32%. The CDR3 spans 14 residues. Germline CDR1 is MNHEY and CDR2 is SMNVEV (reference sequence). V lost 8 bases and J lost 7, with 17 bases in between. The rearrangement uses TRBV27 and TRBJ2-2, with D uncertain. The origin of this receptor is an adult with an advanced solid tumor such as melanoma, head and neck, liver or kidney cancer. The starting material was CD4+ or CD8+ T cells sorted from blood, obtained in a trial of the OX40 agonist ivuxolimab. As DNA, the CDR3 is TGTGCCAGCTGCCCGCTGGAGATTCGCGGGGAGCTGTTTTTT. This encodes CASCPLEIRGELFF.